The 7 T cell receptor beta chains in this list originate from one sample, sequenced in a study of shared clonotypes between healthy human individuals. Repertoires were generated with immunoSEQ multiplex PCR, while TCRdb's copy carries only in-frame clones and drops some. The data contain about 2.2 million clones, approximately 94% of them seen just once; the ten biggest clones take up about 1.5%. CD45RO-negative cells were positively selected for CCR7, leaving out terminally differentiated effector memory CD45RA+ cells. Sequenced sample: naive CD8+ T cells from PBMCs. All receptors derive from a man aged 18 to 35 in good health. Some clones in this sample may be carry-over from other donors' samples.

Remarks on this clone: Other DNA sequences from this sample encode an identical CDR3 as well. The gene calls are TRBV6-5 and TRBJ1-3; D uncertain. The CDR3 is made up of 13 amino acids. Germline-derived CDR1 and CDR2 are MNHEY and SVGAGI. V lost 2 bases and J lost 3, with 5 bases in between. The CDR3 nucleotides are TGTGCCAGCAGTTACAGGGTTGGAAACACCATATATTTT. Residues: CASSYRVGNTIYF.

In its sample, this clone was seen once. This rearrangement joins TRBV15 to TRBJ2-2, with TRBD1 matching over 8 bases. Unmatched junction bases numbered 4, after V lost 6 bases and J lost 4 bases. CDR3 size: 14 residues. Germline V gives CDR1 LNHNV, CDR2 YYDKDF (reference sequence). DNA for the CDR3: TGTGCCACCAGAGACGACAGGGGCACCGGGGAGCTGTTTTTT. This encodes CATRDDRGTGELFF.

This chain connects TRBV9 to TRBJ2-7, with TRBD1 matching 11 bases. This CDR3 contains 14 residues. The V gene end was trimmed by 4 bases and the J gene end by 3 bases; junction bases not matched to a gene: 3. Germline CDR1 and CDR2: SGDLS and YYNGEE. For the CDR3, the DNA is TGTGCCAGCAGCTCGGGACAGGGGGTCTACGAGCAGTACTTC. It encodes CASSSGQGVYEQYF.

The chain recombines TRBV5-1 with TRBJ1-2; maybe TRBD1 (5 bases). Germline lookup yields CDR1 SGHRS and CDR2 YFSETQ. V shed 1 base and J shed 6 bases, with 13 bases lying between them. The length of the CDR3 is 14 residues. The CDR3 DNA sequence: TGCGCCAGCAGCTTGAGGCAGGGAGGCGATGGCTACACCTTC. This sequence encodes CASSLRQGGDGYTF.

J is TRBJ2-5 and V is TRBV7-9, with D possibly being TRBD1 or TRBD2 (5 bases each). V lost 7 bases, J lost 5 bases, and 23 bases lay in between. Per germline, CDR1 SEHNR and CDR2 FQNEAQ (reference sequence). This CDR3 has 16 amino acids. The CDR3: CASNRGPGEKVETQYF. CDR3 nucleotides: TGTGCCAGCAACCGGGGACCAGGAGAGAAGGTTGAGACCCAGTACTTC.

This chain joins TRBV18 and TRBJ2-5, with 7 bases matching TRBD1. The CDR3 has 16 amino acids. The V segment lost 6 bases and the J segment 0 bases; nucleotides outside the gene matches: 10. In germline, CDR1 is KGHSH, CDR2 LQKENI. Here the CDR3 reads CASSPGQSPYQETQYF. The CDR3 nucleotides read TGTGCCAGCTCCCCGGGACAGAGCCCTTACCAAGAGACCCAGTACTTC.

This chain connects TRBV7-9 to TRBJ2-4; 9 bases map to TRBD2. Germline CDR1 and CDR2: SEHNR and FQNEAQ (reference sequence). CDR3 length equals 16 residues. V trimming: 5 bases; J trimming: 7 bases; junction bases outside the gene matches: 12. The CDR3 sequence is CASSPAGGRVGNIQYF. CDR3 nucleotides: TGTGCCAGCAGCCCAGCCGGCGGGAGGGTGGGTAACATTCAGTACTTC.